The next 7 T cell receptor beta chains were all read from a single sample in a study of OX40 agonist ivuxolimab in advanced cancers. TCRdb's copy holds only in-frame clones and misses some; the assay was immunoSEQ multiplex PCR. The repertoire holds over 50,000 clones, with about 92% as singletons. This sample comprised CD4+ or CD8+ T cells sorted from blood, obtained in a trial of the OX40 agonist ivuxolimab. The source is an adult with an advanced solid tumor such as melanoma, head and neck, liver or kidney cancer.

Only a few counts were recorded for this clone. The V call is TRBV25-1, the J call TRBJ1-2; D possibly corresponds to TRBD1 (5 bases). Germline V gives CDR1 MGHDK, CDR2 SYGVNS. The CDR3 contains 15 residues. Trimming cost V 3 bases and J 5 bases, with 16 bases left between them. The CDR3 bases are TGTGCCAGCAGTGACCTGGGACTTAAGGATTATGGCTACACCTTC. Protein sequence: CASSDLGLKDYGYTF.

This rearrangement joins TRBV28 to TRBJ1-5, with a weak D call TRBD1 (5 bases). CDR3 size: 15 residues. V lost 4 bases to trimming and J lost 4 bases, with 14 bases between them. Germline V CDR1 and CDR2: MDHEN, SYDVKM. CDR3 nucleotides: TGTGCCAGCAGTTCGTTGTTGACAGAAAATCAGCCCCAGCATTTT. This gives the protein CASSSLLTENQPQHF.

This chain links TRBV6-6 with TRBJ2-1; D perhaps matches TRBD2 (6 bases). The CDR3 runs 15 residues. Germline CDR1 MNHNY, CDR2 SVGAGI (reference sequence). V lost 5 bases and J 6 bases, leaving 17 bases between the germline ends. CDR3 coding DNA: TGTGCCAGCAGTATCGGATTTAGCGGCGTCAATGAGCAGTTCTTC. Protein sequence: CASSIGFSGVNEQFF.

The genes are TRBV19 and TRBJ2-5, with TRBD2 as a possible D gene (5 bases). The germline V gene encodes CDR1 LNHDA and CDR2 SQIVND (reference sequence). Between the trimmed V and J ends, which lost 0 bases and 6 bases, there was a span of 11 bases. CDR3 length: 14 amino acids. For the CDR3, the DNA is TGTGCCAGTAGTATAGATTTGGAGACTAAGACCCAGTACTTC. It codes for CASSIDLETKTQYF. The whole variable domain, remainder taken from reference TRBV19 and TRBJ2-5, is DGGITQSPKYLFRKEGQNVTLSCEQNLNHDAMYWYRQDPGQGLRLIYYSQIVNDFQKGDIAEGYSVSREKKESFPLTVTSAQKNPTAFYLCASSIDLETKTQYFGPGTRLLVL.

V and J are TRBV27 and TRBJ2-2; no reliable D call. Germline lookup yields CDR1 MNHEY and CDR2 SMNVEV (reference sequence). The CDR3 spans 13 residues. Trimming stripped 6 bases from V and 6 bases from J, with 11 bases between. This chain's CDR3 is CASSDGKAGELFF. In DNA, the CDR3 is TGTGCCAGCAGCGACGGAAAAGCCGGGGAGCTGTTTTTT.

This clone has a single count. The rearrangement uses TRBV30 and TRBJ1-1, with 8 bases aligning to TRBD1. V shed 3 bases, J shed 7 bases, and the junction held 13 bases outside the gene matches. Germline V gene lookup returns CDR1 GTSNPN and CDR2 SVGIG (reference sequence). There are 15 residues in the CDR3. CDR3 DNA sequence: TGTGCCTGGAGCTTCGTCGGCAGGGGGCTTCGTGAAGCTTTCTTT. Residues: CAWSFVGRGLREAFF.

The V gene is TRBV7-9, the J gene TRBJ1-5; 12 bases agree with TRBD1. Germline V gene lookup returns CDR1 SEHNR and CDR2 FQNEAQ (reference sequence). The CDR3 contains 16 residues. Trimming cost V 5 bases and J 7 bases; bases outside gene matches: 9. In DNA form, the CDR3 reads TGTGCCAGCAGCCAGATCGGGGACAGGGGGCAACAGCCCCAGCATTTT. Its translation: CASSQIGDRGQQPQHF.